Below, 9 T cell receptor beta chains from the same sample are listed, as sequenced in a study of spatial heterogeneity in lung cancer. Study results and limitations: Mutation counts in tumors were tracked by counts of expanded intratumoral alpha and beta TCRs.

Documented time point: sample taken at primary tumor resection. In TCRdb, the 5' RACE reads were re-called with MiXCR into one record per CDR3 protein. The data contain approximately 25,000 distinct CDR3 sequences, roughly 10% of them singletons. For these receptors, no antigen is known. The specimen comprised lung tumor tissue, sampled at surgery. These receptors were collected from a male donor with early-stage non-small cell lung cancer.

This clonotype was recorded many times. The rearrangement joins TRBV12-3 or TRBV12-4 to TRBJ2-7; D uncertain. The CDR3 consists of 13 residues. Trimming removed 8 bases from V and 0 bases from J, with 11 bases in between. The CDR3 sequence: CASGYGSSYEQYF. CDR3 nucleotide sequence: TGTGCCAGCGGTTACGGCAGCTCCTACGAGCAGTACTTC.

This clonotype was seen a handful of times. This rearrangement joins TRBV12-3 or TRBV12-4 to TRBJ2-3; D is perhaps TRBD2 (6 bases). The CDR3 has 14 residues. V was pared by 4 bases and J by 2 bases, with 10 bases between. The CDR3 DNA is TGTGCCAGCAGTTGGGGCGGGGCCACAGATACGCAGTATTTT. It encodes CASSWGGATDTQYF.

In its sample, this clonotype was seen a few times. The rearrangement uses TRBV29-1 and TRBJ1-2, with 8 bases aligning to TRBD1. The junction had 16 bases not matched to a gene; V was cut back by 6 bases and J by 4 bases. CDR1 is SQVTM, CDR2 ANQGSEA, per germline. The CDR3 has 16 amino acids. In DNA form, the CDR3 reads TGCAGCGTCAGAACCCCCGGGACAGGCGACCGCTATGGCTACACCTTC. Protein product: CSVRTPGTGDRYGYTF.

By frequency in the sample, this clonotype is medium-sized (0.01 to 0.1%). This chain uses TRBV6-5 with TRBJ2-7; 7 nucleotides agree with TRBD1. The CDR3 extends over 13 amino acids. Germline assignment: CDR1 MNHEY and CDR2 SVGAGI. The V segment lost 4 bases and the J segment 3 bases; nucleotides outside the gene matches: 3. CDR3 in amino acids: CASSSWDSYEQYF. The CDR3 bases are TGTGCCAGCAGTTCCTGGGACAGCTACGAGCAGTACTTC.

This clonotype was seen ten or more times. The V call is TRBV10-3, the J call TRBJ1-2; 10 positions match TRBD1. Germline V gene data show CDR1 as ENHRY and CDR2 as SYGVKD. CDR3 length: 14 residues. Trimming cost V 6 bases and J 3 bases; bases outside gene matches: 4. CDR3 sequence reads: CAIRSGTGDYGYTF. The CDR3 DNA reads TGTGCCATCAGATCCGGGACAGGGGACTATGGCTACACCTTC.

This clonotype was detected only a few times. J is TRBJ2-7 and V is TRBV20-1; D may be TRBD2 (6 bases). V lost 2 bases and J lost 2, with 19 bases in between. The CDR3 covers 16 residues. CDR1 and CDR2 from the germline V gene are DFQATT and SNEGSKA (reference sequence). CDR3 region: CSARSPELAGTYEQYF. CDR3 nucleotides: TGCAGTGCTAGATCCCCCGAACTAGCAGGGACCTACGAGCAGTACTTC.

In its sample, this clonotype is medium-sized. The V gene is TRBV2, the J gene TRBJ1-5; tentatively, D is TRBD1 (5 bases). The CDR3 totals 12 residues. Germline CDR1 is SNHLY and CDR2 is FYNNEI. V lost 7 bases to trimming and J lost 1 base, with 5 bases between them. The CDR3 protein is CASTGSNQPQHF. The CDR3 nucleotides are TGTGCCAGCACAGGGAGCAATCAGCCCCAGCATTTT.

This clonotype occurred many times. The gene calls are TRBV4-2 and TRBJ1-6, with TRBD1 as a possible D gene (5 bases). Germline values: CDR1 LGHNA, CDR2 YNFKEQ. The CDR3 is 15 amino acids. V was trimmed by 0 bases and J by 8 bases, leaving 11 bases between them. The CDR3 loop is CASSQDARGDSPLHF. Here the CDR3 DNA reads TGTGCCAGCAGCCAAGATGCCCGGGGGGATTCACCCCTCCACTTT.

This clonotype was detected ten times or more. The V and J genes are TRBV27 and TRBJ1-2; D not certain. The V end lost 8 bases, the J end lost 7 bases, and 14 bases lay between the germline ends. CDR3 length equals 12 residues. CDR1 MNHEY and CDR2 SMNVEV come from the germline V gene (reference sequence). CDR3 sequence: CASRLFGGGYTF. CDR3 DNA sequence: TGTGCCAGCCGGTTGTTCGGAGGTGGCTACACCTTC.